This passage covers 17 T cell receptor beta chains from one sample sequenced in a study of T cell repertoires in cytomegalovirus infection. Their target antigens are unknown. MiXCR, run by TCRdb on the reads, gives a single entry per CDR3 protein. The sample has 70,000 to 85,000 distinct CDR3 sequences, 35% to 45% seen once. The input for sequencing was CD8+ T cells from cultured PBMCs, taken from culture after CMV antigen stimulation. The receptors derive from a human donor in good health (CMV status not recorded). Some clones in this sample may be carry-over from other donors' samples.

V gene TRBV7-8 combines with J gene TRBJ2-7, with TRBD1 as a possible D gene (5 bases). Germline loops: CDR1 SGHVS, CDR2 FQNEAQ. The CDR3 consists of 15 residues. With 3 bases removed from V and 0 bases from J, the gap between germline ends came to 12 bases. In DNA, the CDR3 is TGTGCCAGCAGCTTCCACGCAGGGTACTCCTACGAGCAGTACTTC. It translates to CASSFHAGYSYEQYF.

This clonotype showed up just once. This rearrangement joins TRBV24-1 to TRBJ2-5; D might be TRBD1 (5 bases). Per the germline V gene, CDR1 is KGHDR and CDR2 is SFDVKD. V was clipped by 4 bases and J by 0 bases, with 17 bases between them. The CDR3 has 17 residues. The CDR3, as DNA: TGTGCCACCAGTGAGCCAAAGCAGGACACGTACCAAGAGACCCAGTACTTC. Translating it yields CATSEPKQDTYQETQYF.

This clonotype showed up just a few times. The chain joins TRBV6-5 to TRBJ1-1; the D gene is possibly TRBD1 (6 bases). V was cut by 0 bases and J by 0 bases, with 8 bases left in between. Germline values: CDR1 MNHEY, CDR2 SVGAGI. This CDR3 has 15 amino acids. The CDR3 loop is CASSYSDSMNTEAFF. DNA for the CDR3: TGTGCCAGCAGTTACTCGGACAGTATGAACACTGAAGCTTTCTTT.

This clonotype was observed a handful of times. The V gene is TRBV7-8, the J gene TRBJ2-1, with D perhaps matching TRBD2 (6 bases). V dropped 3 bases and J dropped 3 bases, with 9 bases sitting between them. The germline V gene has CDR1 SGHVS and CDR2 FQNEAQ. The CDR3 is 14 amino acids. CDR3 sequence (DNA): TGTGCCAGCAGCTTTCTAGCGTTCTACAATGAGCAGTTCTTC. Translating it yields CASSFLAFYNEQFF.

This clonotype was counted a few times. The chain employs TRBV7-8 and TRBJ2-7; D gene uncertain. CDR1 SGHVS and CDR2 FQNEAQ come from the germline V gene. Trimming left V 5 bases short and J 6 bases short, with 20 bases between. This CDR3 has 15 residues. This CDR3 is CASSPTEGLIGEQYF. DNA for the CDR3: TGTGCCAGCAGCCCTACCGAAGGGCTGATCGGCGAGCAGTACTTC.

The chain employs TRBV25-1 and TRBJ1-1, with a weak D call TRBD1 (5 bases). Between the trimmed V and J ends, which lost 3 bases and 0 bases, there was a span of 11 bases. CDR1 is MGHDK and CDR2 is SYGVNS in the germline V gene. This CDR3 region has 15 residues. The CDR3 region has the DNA TGTGCCAGCAGTGATTCCGGGACGGTGAACACTGAAGCTTTCTTT. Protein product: CASSDSGTVNTEAFF.

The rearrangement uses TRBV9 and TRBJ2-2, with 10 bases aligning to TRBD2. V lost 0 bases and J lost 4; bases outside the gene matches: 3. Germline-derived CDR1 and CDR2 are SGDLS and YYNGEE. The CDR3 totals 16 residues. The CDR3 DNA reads TGTGCCAGCAGCGTAGCCACTAGCGGGGTCACCGGGGAGCTGTTTTTT. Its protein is CASSVATSGVTGELFF.

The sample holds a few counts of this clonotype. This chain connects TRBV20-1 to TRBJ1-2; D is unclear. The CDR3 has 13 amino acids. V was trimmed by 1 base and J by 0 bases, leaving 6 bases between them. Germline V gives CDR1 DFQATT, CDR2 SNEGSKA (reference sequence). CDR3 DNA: TGCAGTGCTAGAGTGCAGACTAACTATGGCTACACCTTC. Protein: CSARVQTNYGYTF.

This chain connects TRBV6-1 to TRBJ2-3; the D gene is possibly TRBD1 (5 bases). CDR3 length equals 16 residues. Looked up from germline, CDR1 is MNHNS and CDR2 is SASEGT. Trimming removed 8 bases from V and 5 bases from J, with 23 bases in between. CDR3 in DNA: TGTGCCAGCCCCCCGCCGGTGGGGCGAGAGAGAGATACGCAGTATTTT. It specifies CASPPPVGRERDTQYF.

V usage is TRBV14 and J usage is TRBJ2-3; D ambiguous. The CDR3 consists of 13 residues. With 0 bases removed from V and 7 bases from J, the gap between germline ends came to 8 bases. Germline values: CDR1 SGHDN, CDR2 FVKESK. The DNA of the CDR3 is TGTGCCAGCAGCCAAGATCCGTCGCATACGCAGTATTTT. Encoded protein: CASSQDPSHTQYF.

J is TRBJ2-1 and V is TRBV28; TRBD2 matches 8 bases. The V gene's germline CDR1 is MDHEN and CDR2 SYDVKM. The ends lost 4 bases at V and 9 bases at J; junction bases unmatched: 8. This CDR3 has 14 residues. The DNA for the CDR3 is TGTGCCAGCAGTTGGGGACTAGGTCTAGGTGAGCAGTTCTTC. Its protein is CASSWGLGLGEQFF.

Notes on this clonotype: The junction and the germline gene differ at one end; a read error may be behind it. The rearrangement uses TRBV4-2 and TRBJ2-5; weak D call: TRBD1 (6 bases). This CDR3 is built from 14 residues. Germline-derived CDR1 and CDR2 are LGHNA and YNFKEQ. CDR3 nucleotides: TGTGGCAGCAGCCAAGAAGGGGGACAAGAGACCCAGTACTTC. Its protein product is CGSSQEGGQETQYF.

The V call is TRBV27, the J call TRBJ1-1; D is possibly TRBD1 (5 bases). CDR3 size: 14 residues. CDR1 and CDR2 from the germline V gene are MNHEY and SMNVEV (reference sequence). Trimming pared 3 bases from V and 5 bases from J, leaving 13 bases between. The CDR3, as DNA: TGTGCCAGCAGTTTGGGGGGTTACGGAACTGAAGCTTTCTTT. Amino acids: CASSLGGYGTEAFF.

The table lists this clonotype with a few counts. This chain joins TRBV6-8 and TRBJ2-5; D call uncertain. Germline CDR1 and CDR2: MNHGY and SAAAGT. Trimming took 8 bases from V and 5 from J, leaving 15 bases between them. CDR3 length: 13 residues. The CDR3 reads CASAQLTFETQYF. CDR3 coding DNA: TGTGCCAGCGCACAGCTAACGTTTGAGACCCAGTACTTC.

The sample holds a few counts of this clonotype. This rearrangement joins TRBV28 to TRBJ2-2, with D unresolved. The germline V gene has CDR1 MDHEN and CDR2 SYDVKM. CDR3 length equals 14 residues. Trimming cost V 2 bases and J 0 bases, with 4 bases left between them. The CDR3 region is CASSLLPNTGELFF. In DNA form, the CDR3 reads TGTGCCAGCAGTTTACTACCGAACACCGGGGAGCTGTTTTTT.

The chain's CDR3 is CASSLGGGPHSPLHF. For the CDR3, the DNA is TGTGCCAGCAGCTTAGGAGGGGGGCCACACTCACCCCTCCACTTT. The chain has TRBV7-2 and TRBJ1-6; possibly TRBD1 for D (6 bases). Looked up from germline, CDR1 is SGHTA and CDR2 is FQGNSA. Trimming removed 1 base from V and 10 bases from J, with 14 bases in between. The CDR3 has 15 residues.

The CDR3 loop reads CASSFSTEELFF. The CDR3 coding sequence is TGTGCCAGCAGTTTCAGTACGGAGGAGCTGTTTTTT. This chain links TRBV28 with TRBJ2-2; unclear D gene. Trimming cost V 3 bases and J 10 bases, with 9 bases left between them. Germline values: CDR1 MDHEN, CDR2 SYDVKM. CDR3 length: 12 amino acids.